The sequence of this T cell receptor (beta chain) was determined in a study of blood T cell repertoires in COVID-19. CDR3 length: 14 residues. Germline trimming cut 10 bases from V and 8 bases from J; bases unmatched to any gene: 16. From germline, CDR1 is MDHEN and CDR2 SYDVKM. Methods used by the authors: Using reference gene primer amplification, nucleated cell counts were estimated. Generated by immunoSEQ multiplex PCR, the TCRdb table keeps only in-frame clones and is missing some. The DNA was the basis for D and trimming; V, J and clone size are from that table. Of a few hundred thousand clones detected, 85% to 90% appear once; the ten largest clones hold about a tenth.

This receptor was obtained from a woman in her fifties or sixties who had recovered from COVID-19. The V gene is TRBV28, the J gene TRBJ1-2, with 7 bases matching TRBD1. The material sequenced was PBMCs or T cells enriched from blood (not recorded which). This chain's CDR3 is CATEGQALQSGYTF. The CDR3, as DNA: TGTGCCACTGAAGGACAGGCCCTACAATCCGGCTACACCTTC.